The TCR beta chain under discussion was sequenced for a study of read filtering for tumor transcriptome and immune sequencing. CDR1 is SGHRS, CDR2 YFSETQ, per germline. The CDR3 has 17 amino acids. V was clipped by 4 bases and J by 3 bases; unmatched bases: 10. At the time of active disease, bone marrow was collected from every patient. From roughly 390 ng of RNA, a library with molecular barcoded alpha/delta and beta/gamma adaptors was made. TCRdb called the reads again in MiXCR, with one record for every CDR3 protein. The data show more than 100,000 distinct CDR3 sequences, over 10% seen once. This clonotype was found a few times.

The source of this sequence is a donor aged 40 or older with multiple myeloma. Sequenced material: a population of CD138-negative cells sorted from bone marrow. The rearrangement uses TRBV5-1 and TRBJ2-1; the match to TRBD2 covers 10 bases. In DNA, the CDR3 is TGCGCCAGCAGCGCTGGTGCGGCTAGCGGGGGCTACAATGAGCAGTTCTTC. This sequence encodes CASSAGAASGGYNEQFF.